A single sample is the source of the 18 T cell receptor beta chains below, sequenced in a study of T cells in women clearing cervical HPV infection. Assay used: immunoSEQ multiplex PCR; TCRdb lists only in-frame clones, some missing. The specimen's table records tens of thousands of clones. Sample: blood buffy coat. The receptors originated from a woman aged 18 to 75 with a cervical HPV16 infection that either progressed to CIN3+ or cleared (not recorded which).

The CDR3 sequence: CASSPQTGVLPLHF. CDR3 DNA, as far as it was read: TGTGCCAGCAGTCCCCAGACAGGGGTCCTTCCC. The chain combines TRBV2 with TRBJ1-6; TRBD1 aligns across 8 bases. Sequencing ends 3 residues short of the CDR3 end; the germline J gene provides the rest. Germline CDR1 is SNHLY and CDR2 is FYNNEI. The CDR3 length is 14 residues.

Comments on this clone: Sequencing ends 3 residues short of the CDR3 end; the germline J gene provides the rest. The chain has TRBV6-4 and TRBJ2-1, with D possibly being TRBD1 or TRBD2 (7 bases each). This CDR3 region has 16 residues. Trimming stripped 3 bases from V and 7 bases from J, with 19 bases between. Germline CDR1 is MRHNA and CDR2 is SNTAGT. CDR3 loop: CASSDYIGRGRNEQFF. The CDR3 bases that were read are TGTGCCAGCAGTGATTATATTGGGAGGGGGCGGAATGAG.

Note on this clone: The read terminates 3 residues ahead of where the CDR3 ends, so the germline J gene completes it. This chain uses TRBV7-2 with TRBJ1-2, with 7 bases fitting TRBD1. Germline V CDR1 and CDR2: SGHTA, FQGNSA. The CDR3 runs to 12 residues. V dropped 5 bases and J dropped 4; count of bases not matched to a gene: 1. CDR3 sequence: CASSRDSYGYTF. The CDR3 bases that were read are TGTGCCAGCAGCCGGGACAGCTATGGC.

Turning to this clone: The sequence runs out 3 residues before the end of the CDR3; the remainder is reconstructed from the germline J gene. The chain uses TRBV19 and TRBJ2-2; a possible D gene is TRBD2 (6 bases). The CDR3 is 14 amino acids. Germline CDR1 reads LNHDA; CDR2 reads SQIVND (reference sequence). Trimming stripped 8 bases from V and 3 bases from J, with 13 bases between. The CDR3 bases that were read are TGTGCCAGTCAAACTGGGGGGTACACCGGGGAG. It codes for CASQTGGYTGE. The complete CDR3 protein is CASQTGGYTGELFF.

The covered CDR3 bases are TGTGCCAGCAGCTTAGGGACAGGGATCTATGGC. Its translation: CASSLGTGIYG. The complete CDR3 sequence is CASSLGTGIYGYTF. The chain carries TRBV13 and TRBJ1-2; 7 bases line up with TRBD1. The CDR3 is cut off 3 residues early in the read; its end comes from the germline J gene. V gave up 0 bases and J gave up 4 bases; unmatched junction bases: 2. CDR3 size: 14 residues. Germline lookup yields CDR1 PRHDT and CDR2 FYEKMQ (reference sequence).

A note on this clone: The missing CDR3 end, 3 residues past where the read stops, is filled in from the germline J gene. The chain recombines TRBV19 with TRBJ2-2; 9 positions match TRBD1. Per the germline V gene, CDR1 is LNHDA and CDR2 is SQIVND (reference sequence). This CDR3 contains 16 residues. J was trimmed by 5 bases and V by 1 base; bases with no gene match: 5. The sequenced part of the CDR3 DNA is TGTGCCAGTAGTATAGTTCGGGACAGGGCGACCGGGGAG. Amino acids: CASSIVRDRATGE. The full CDR3 reads CASSIVRDRATGELFF.

As concerns this clone: The read ends 3 residues early relative to the CDR3; the germline J gene fills the gap. The chain is built from TRBV20-1 and TRBJ2-1; 13 bases line up with TRBD2. The CDR3 is made up of 20 amino acids. The V segment lost 8 bases and the J segment 0 bases; nucleotides outside the gene matches: 19. CDR1 and CDR2 from the germline V gene are DFQATT and SNEGSKA (reference sequence). The CDR3 sequence: CSLSRRTSGSFRSSYNEQFF. Incomplete CDR3 DNA: TGCAGTCTATCCAGACGGACTAGCGGGAGTTTTCGGAGCTCCTACAATGAG.

Remarks on this clone: Coverage ceases 3 residues before the CDR3 finishes, and the germline J gene fills in the end. V usage is TRBV30 and J usage is TRBJ2-4, with D perhaps given as TRBD1 or TRBD2 (5 bases each). This CDR3 spans 15 amino acids. Germline-derived CDR1 and CDR2 are GTSNPN and SVGIG (reference sequence). The germline V and J ends were trimmed by 2 bases and 6 bases, with 17 bases remaining between them. The CDR3 loop reads CAWSSPLKRGNIQYF. CDR3 DNA, as far as it was read: TGTGCCTGGAGTTCACCACTGAAGAGGGGAAACATT.

Comments on this clone: The CDR3 is cut off 3 residues early in the read; its end comes from the germline J gene. The chain employs TRBV6-2 or TRBV6-3 and TRBJ1-2; D gene unclear. Germline CDR1 and CDR2: MNHEY and SVGEGT. This CDR3 contains 13 residues. With 4 bases removed from V and 1 base from J, the gap between germline ends came to 7 bases. The DNA read from the CDR3 is TGTGCCAGCAGTTTTAGAGTTAACTATGGC. Translation: CASSFRVNYG. The whole CDR3 is CASSFRVNYGYTF.

Of note for this clone: The sequenced fragment ends 3 residues before the CDR3 boundary, so the rest is inferred from the germline J gene. The J gene is TRBJ1-4, the V gene TRBV5-6; weak D call: TRBD1 (5 bases). The V gene lost 1 base and the J gene lost 0 bases, with 7 bases spanning the gap. Germline assignment: CDR1 SGHDT and CDR2 YYEEEE. The CDR3 runs to 15 residues. CDR3 protein: CASSLSGSTNEKLFF. CDR3 DNA, as far as it was read: TGTGCCAGCAGCTTGTCAGGGTCAACTAATGAAAAA.

The CDR3 bases that were read are TGTGCCAGCAGCCCGGGACAGCCGCCCAACGTC. It is translated as CASSPGQPPNV. The entire CDR3 is CASSPGQPPNVLTF. The rearrangement joins TRBV11-3 to TRBJ2-6; 7 bases are a match to TRBD1. Read coverage stops 3 residues before the CDR3 terminus; the germline J gene supplies the remainder. V lost 5 bases and J lost 8; bases outside the gene matches: 6. Germline lookup yields CDR1 SGHNT and CDR2 YENEEA. The CDR3 loop spans 14 amino acids.

As regards this clone: The sequenced fragment ends 3 residues before the CDR3 boundary, so the rest is inferred from the germline J gene. V and J are TRBV20-1 and TRBJ1-6, with D tentatively TRBD1 (6 bases). V lost 0 bases and J lost 0, with 15 bases in between. Germline V gene data show CDR1 as DFQATT and CDR2 as SNEGSKA (reference sequence). This CDR3 spans 18 amino acids. The sequenced CDR3 bases are TGCAGTGCTAGAGATCTGGGAACAGGGAGCTCCTATAATTCACCC. It yields the protein CSARDLGTGSSYNSP. The entire CDR3 reads CSARDLGTGSSYNSPLHF.

Details on this clone: The read gets to within 3 residues of the CDR3 end, and the germline J gene fills in the rest. The chain has TRBV19 and TRBJ1-1; D remains unclear. Germline CDR1 and CDR2: LNHDA and SQIVND (reference sequence). The CDR3 runs to 14 residues. V lost 6 bases, J lost 1 base, and 12 bases lay in between. The CDR3: CASREELRNTEAFF. The sequenced part of the CDR3 DNA is TGTGCCAGTAGAGAAGAACTAAGGAACACTGAA.

The CDR3 bases that were read are TGCAGTGCTAGAGTTTTAACAGACGAG. It yields the protein CSARVLTDE. From start to end, the CDR3 is CSARVLTDEQYF. The gene calls are TRBV20-1 and TRBJ2-7; no reliable D call. The missing CDR3 end, 3 residues past where the read stops, is filled in from the germline J gene. The germline CDR1 and CDR2 sequences are DFQATT and SNEGSKA (reference sequence). The CDR3 totals 12 residues. V was trimmed by 1 base and J by 5 bases, leaving 9 bases between them.

Turning to this clone: The CDR3 is cut off 3 residues early in the read; its end comes from the germline J gene. The rearrangement joins TRBV7-2 to TRBJ1-2; D unresolved. This CDR3 has 12 amino acids. Germline loops: CDR1 SGHTA, CDR2 FQGNSA. CDR3: CASSSRIGGYTF. The sequenced part of the CDR3 DNA is TGTGCCAGCAGCTCTCGAATCGGGGGC.

About this clone itself: Sequencing ends 3 residues short of the CDR3 end; the germline J gene provides the rest. The chain links TRBV2 to TRBJ2-7, with 9 bases lining up with TRBD1. The CDR3 has 14 residues. With V trimmed by 4 bases and J by 3 bases, 4 bases remained unmatched. CDR1 is SNHLY and CDR2 is FYNNEI in the germline V gene. The CDR3 here is CASSVRDRVYEQYF. CDR3 DNA, as far as it was read: TGTGCCAGCAGTGTTCGGGACAGGGTCTACGAG. The full variable domain, its missing parts supplied by reference TRBV2 and TRBJ2-7, is EPEVTQTPSHQVTQMGQEVILRCVPISNHLYFYWYRQILGQKVEFLVSFYNNEISEKSEIFDDQFSVERPDGSNFTLKIRSTKLEDSAMYFCASSVRDRVYEQYFGPGTRLTVT.

On this clone: The read gets to within 3 residues of the CDR3 end, and the germline J gene fills in the rest. The chain combines TRBV6-1 with TRBJ2-5; 10 positions match TRBD2. V lost 4 bases to trimming and J lost 4 bases; unmatched junction nucleotides: 6. Germline V CDR1 and CDR2: MNHNS, SASEGT. This CDR3 is 15 amino acids long. The CDR3 loop is CASSGSGRVAETQYF. The DNA read from the CDR3 is TGTGCCAGCAGTGGAAGCGGGAGGGTGGCAGAGACC.

CDR3 in amino acids: CASSPPGLAGAGELFF. The part of the CDR3 DNA that was read is TGTGCCAGCTCACCACCGGGGCTAGCGGGGGCCGGGGAG. The chain uses TRBV18 and TRBJ2-2, with 10 bases fitting TRBD2. Read sequence stops 3 residues before the CDR3 end, and the germline J gene provides the missing end. Germline values: CDR1 KGHSH, CDR2 LQKENI. The V gene end was trimmed by 0 bases and the J gene end by 6 bases; junction bases not matched to a gene: 4. The CDR3 is 16 residues long.